Shown below are 3 T cell receptor beta chains from a single sample sequenced in a study of radiation and T cells in renal cell carcinoma. Time point noted: blood 2 weeks post-SBRT. The treatment here: 15 Gy SBRT to primary tumor, nephrectomy 4 weeks later. Sequencing was performed with immunoSEQ multiplex PCR; in TCRdb, only in-frame clones are kept and a portion is missing. The sample shows 70,000 or so clones, around 80% of them seen only once. The sample was blood, taken from a patient whose treatment included radiotherapy and nephrectomy. The origin of the receptors is a man in his sixties with renal cell carcinoma.

This clone has a single count. The J gene is TRBJ2-3, the V gene TRBV11-3, with a possible D match to TRBD2 (6 bases). The V end lost 5 bases, the J end lost 3 bases, and 12 bases lay between the germline ends. The CDR3 is made up of 14 amino acids. CDR1 is SGHNT and CDR2 is YENEEA in the germline V gene. The CDR3 is CASSPSAGTDTQYF. DNA for the CDR3: TGTGCCAGCAGCCCGAGTGCGGGAACAGATACGCAGTATTTT.

The chain uses TRBV2 and TRBJ2-3; D is unclear. The CDR3 spans 12 residues. V was clipped by 5 bases and J by 4 bases, with 7 bases between them. Germline V lookup: CDR1 SNHLY, CDR2 FYNNEI. Written as DNA, the CDR3 is TGTGCCAGCAGTCCTCTGGCAGATACGCAGTATTTT. It translates to CASSPLADTQYF. The full variable domain, with the rest looked up from reference TRBV2 and TRBJ2-3, is EPEVTQTPSHQVTQMGQEVILRCVPISNHLYFYWYRQILGQKVEFLVSFYNNEISEKSEIFDDQFSVERPDGSNFTLKIRSTKLEDSAMYFCASSPLADTQYFGPGTRLTVL.

The chain combines TRBV6-1 with TRBJ2-1; perhaps D is TRBD1 or TRBD2 (7 bases each). From germline, CDR1 is MNHNS and CDR2 SASEGT. CDR3 length: 12 amino acids. V lost 7 bases and J lost 12, with 16 bases in between. The CDR3 DNA is TGTGCCAGCATTGGGAGGGGGCTAAGGCAGTTCTTC. Translated, it gives CASIGRGLRQFF.